A single sample is the source of the 13 T cell receptor beta chains below, sequenced in a study of T-cell memory formation after mild COVID-19. Using its own MiXCR run on the 5' RACE reads, TCRdb lists one record per CDR3 protein. This repertoire shows 350,000 to 450,000 distinct CDR3 sequences, 25% to 30% found once; its top ten account for roughly 14%. The sample consisted of PBMCs or a T cell subset sorted from them (not recorded which). These receptors originate from an adult woman who had mild COVID-19 (a few samples of this study predate the infection). Cell type and time point are not known.

This clonotype was observed a handful of times. The J gene is TRBJ2-5, the V gene TRBV11-3; D gene uncertain. V was trimmed by 5 bases and J by 2 bases, leaving 3 bases between them. The germline CDR1 and CDR2 sequences are SGHNT and YENEEA. CDR3 length: 11 amino acids. This chain's CDR3 is CASSKQETQYF. The CDR3 coding sequence is TGTGCCAGCAGCAAACAAGAGACCCAGTACTTC.

This clonotype came up a few times. The junction shows a germline mismatch at one end, possibly a read error. This sequence joins TRBV6-2 or TRBV6-3 and TRBJ2-7; tentative D call: TRBD1 (5 bases). Germline V CDR1 and CDR2: MNHEY, SVGEGT. The CDR3 consists of 14 residues. Written as DNA, the CDR3 is TGTGCCATCAGTTACTCGAGCCAGGGTAGGGAGCAGTACTTC. It codes for CAISYSSQGREQYF.

This sequence joins TRBV7-8 and TRBJ2-2, with a possible D match to TRBD2 (6 bases). CDR3 size: 16 residues. Between the trimmed V and J ends, which lost 1 base and 2 bases, there was a span of 11 bases. Germline assignment: CDR1 SGHVS and CDR2 FQNEAQ. The CDR3 nucleotides are TGTGCCAGCAGCTTAGAGCTAGCGACAAACACCGGGGAGCTGTTTTTT. Its protein product is CASSLELATNTGELFF.

The J gene is TRBJ2-2, the V gene TRBV20-1, with TRBD2 identical over 14 bases. The CDR3 consists of 14 residues. V trimming: 6 bases; J trimming: 6 bases; junction bases outside the gene matches: 3. The V gene's germline CDR1 is DFQATT and CDR2 SNEGSKA (reference sequence). The CDR3 sequence: CSARLAGGAGELFF. The CDR3 nucleotides are TGCAGTGCCAGACTAGCGGGAGGGGCCGGGGAGCTGTTTTTT.

CDR3 bases: TGTGCCAGCAGCTTTTACGGGGGCAATGAGCAGTTCTTC. Protein sequence: CASSFYGGNEQFF. V and J are TRBV11-2 and TRBJ2-1; perhaps TRBD2 as D (6 bases). The CDR3 contains 13 residues. CDR1 and CDR2 from the germline V gene are SGHAT and FQNNGV. V lost 3 bases and J lost 6, with 9 bases in between.

This clonotype has a handful of counts. V and J are TRBV7-6 and TRBJ2-7, with TRBD2 as a possible D gene (5 bases). V lost 3 bases to trimming and J lost 5 bases, with 17 bases between them. The CDR3 consists of 15 residues. CDR1 SGHVS and CDR2 FNYEAQ come from the germline V gene. The DNA of the CDR3 is TGTGCCAGCAGCTTTAGTGACGCTCGGGGAGACGAGCAGTACTTC. This translates into CASSFSDARGDEQYF.

This clonotype was counted a few times. The rearrangement links TRBV12-3 or TRBV12-4 to TRBJ1-1, with D possibly TRBD1 on 6 matching bases. The CDR3 spans 16 residues. The ends were cut back, 4 bases at V and 1 base at J, with 16 bases in the middle. The CDR3 sequence: CASSSKATGRNTEAFF. As DNA, the CDR3 is TGTGCCAGCAGTTCTAAAGCTACAGGGAGGAACACTGAAGCTTTCTTT.

The V and J genes are TRBV30 and TRBJ1-1; TRBD1 might be the D (6 bases). CDR1 and CDR2 from the germline V gene are GTSNPN and SVGIG (reference sequence). The CDR3 loop spans 13 amino acids. V lost 2 bases and J lost 2, with 9 bases in between. The chain's CDR3 is CAWSPDSNTEAFF. In DNA, the CDR3 is TGTGCCTGGAGTCCGGACAGTAACACTGAAGCTTTCTTT.

The chain recombines TRBV5-6 with TRBJ2-2; D possibly corresponds to TRBD1 (6 bases). The length of the CDR3 is 16 residues. Trimming removed 0 bases at V and 4 bases at J, with 13 bases between. Germline V gene lookup returns CDR1 SGHDT and CDR2 YYEEEE. In DNA form, the CDR3 reads TGTGCCAGCAGCTTGGCAATGGGGGCTGGCACCGGGGAGCTGTTTTTT. Encoded protein: CASSLAMGAGTGELFF.

This sequence joins TRBV7-9 and TRBJ2-3, with TRBD2 as a possible D gene (6 bases). Germline V gene lookup returns CDR1 SEHNR and CDR2 FQNEAQ (reference sequence). The CDR3 consists of 15 residues. V was shortened by 3 bases and J by 0 bases, with 10 bases between the two germline ends. CDR3 residues: CASSFRRDSTDTQYF. In DNA, the CDR3 is TGTGCCAGCAGCTTTAGGCGGGATAGCACAGATACGCAGTATTTT.

The J gene is TRBJ2-3, the V gene TRBV7-3; the match to TRBD2 covers 10 bases. The CDR3 runs 15 residues. Looked up from germline, CDR1 is SGHTA and CDR2 is FQGTGA. The J segment lost 2 bases and the V segment lost 3 bases, leaving 2 bases of the junction unmatched. Written as DNA, the CDR3 is TGTGCCAGCAGCTTGGGACTAGCGTACACAGATACGCAGTATTTT. Translating gives CASSLGLAYTDTQYF.

This rearrangement joins TRBV12-3 or TRBV12-4 to TRBJ2-7; 9 positions agree with TRBD1. V lost 6 bases and J lost 0; bases outside the gene matches: 6. The CDR3 totals 15 residues. The CDR3 nucleotides read TGTGCCAGCAGGCCGGACAGGGGAAGCTCCTACGAGCAGTACTTC. It yields the protein CASRPDRGSSYEQYF.

This clonotype was seen once. In DNA form, the CDR3 reads TGTGCCAGCAGGGACCAGGGGGGCAACGAGCAGTACTTC. This sequence encodes CASRDQGGNEQYF. V is TRBV6-5 and J is TRBJ2-7, with D tentatively TRBD1 (7 bases). V shed 6 bases and J shed 5 bases, with 14 bases lying between them. Germline CDR1 is MNHEY and CDR2 is SVGAGI. The CDR3 contains 13 residues.